These T cell receptor beta chains were read from a single sample in a study of shared clonotypes between healthy human individuals. TCRdb keeps only in-frame clones here, not all; method: immunoSEQ multiplex PCR. The sample consists of around 430,000 clones, 70% to 80% of them appearing once. The sample was PBMCs. Receptors were obtained from a woman between 40 and 55 years old in good health. Some clones in this sample may be carry-over from other donors' samples. The CDR3 runs from the conserved cysteine through the conserved F or W. The order of the fields is D gene, V gene, J gene, clone size, CDR3 protein, CDR3 DNA. D genes are given only for firm matches. A clone size is listed for some rows: how often the clone was seen (once, few, many), or a class if it is expanded.

d_call: TRBD2
v_call: TRBV7-3
j_call: TRBJ2-1
clone_size: .
cdr3_aa: CASTAGGPNEQFF
cdr3_nt: TGTGCCAGCACGGCGGGAGGGCCCAATGAGCAGTTCTTC

d_call: .
v_call: TRBV29-1
j_call: TRBJ2-1
clone_size: .
cdr3_aa: CSVTRDTDYNEQFF
cdr3_nt: TGCAGCGTTACTAGGGACACCGACTACAATGAGCAGTTCTTC

d_call: .
v_call: TRBV7-2
j_call: TRBJ2-7
clone_size: .
cdr3_aa: CASSPARALTYEQYF
cdr3_nt: TGTGCCAGCAGCCCAGCAAGGGCCTTGACCTACGAGCAGTACTTC

d_call: .
v_call: TRBV21-1
j_call: TRBJ1-5
clone_size: .
cdr3_aa: CASSQDKQPQHF
cdr3_nt: TGTGCCAGCAGCCAGGATAAGCAGCCCCAGCATTTT

d_call: .
v_call: TRBV29-1
j_call: TRBJ2-3
clone_size: .
cdr3_aa: CSVEVRSGRDTQYF
cdr3_nt: TGCAGCGTTGAAGTTAGGTCAGGGAGAGATACGCAGTATTTT

d_call: TRBD2
v_call: TRBV4-3
j_call: TRBJ2-1
clone_size: .
cdr3_aa: CASSQDHGGDEQFF
cdr3_nt: TGCGCCAGCAGCCAAGATCATGGGGGGGATGAGCAGTTCTTC

d_call: .
v_call: TRBV11-2
j_call: TRBJ2-5
clone_size: .
cdr3_aa: CASSLGLADAETQYF
cdr3_nt: TGTGCCAGCAGCTTAGGCCTGGCGGACGCGGAGACCCAGTACTTC

d_call: .
v_call: TRBV10-3
j_call: TRBJ2-1
clone_size: .
cdr3_aa: CAIKKESLRVSEQFF
cdr3_nt: TGTGCCATCAAGAAAGAAAGCCTACGGGTAAGTGAGCAGTTCTTC

d_call: .
v_call: TRBV5-1
j_call: TRBJ2-1
clone_size: .
cdr3_aa: CASKPNSAIDEQFF
cdr3_nt: TGCGCCAGCAAACCGAACAGCGCGATCGATGAGCAGTTCTTC

d_call: .
v_call: TRBV15
j_call: TRBJ2-7
clone_size: .
cdr3_aa: CATSRPKGGPSYEQYF
cdr3_nt: TGTGCCACCAGCAGACCGAAGGGGGGTCCCTCCTACGAGCAGTACTTC

d_call: TRBD1
v_call: TRBV5-1
j_call: TRBJ2-3
clone_size: .
cdr3_aa: CASSLAGTASTDTQYF
cdr3_nt: TGCGCCAGCAGCTTGGCCGGGACAGCTAGCACAGATACGCAGTATTTT

d_call: .
v_call: TRBV4-1
j_call: TRBJ2-7
clone_size: .
cdr3_aa: CASSQVQGGIYEQYF
cdr3_nt: TGCGCCAGCAGCCAAGTCCAGGGGGGTATTTACGAGCAGTACTTC

d_call: .
v_call: TRBV2
j_call: TRBJ2-5
clone_size: .
cdr3_aa: CASSRQQETQYF
cdr3_nt: TGTGCCAGCAGCAGACAACAAGAGACCCAGTACTTC

d_call: .
v_call: TRBV20-1
j_call: TRBJ2-5
clone_size: .
cdr3_aa: CSARGQETQYF
cdr3_nt: TGCAGTGCTAGGGGCCAAGAGACCCAGTACTTC

d_call: TRBD1
v_call: TRBV5-1
j_call: TRBJ2-7
clone_size: .
cdr3_aa: CASSQTGEAYEQYF
cdr3_nt: TGCGCCAGCAGCCAGACAGGGGAAGCCTACGAGCAGTACTTC

d_call: TRBD1
v_call: TRBV27
j_call: TRBJ1-3
clone_size: .
cdr3_aa: CASSQQGSPGNTIYF
cdr3_nt: TGTGCCAGCAGCCAACAGGGGAGTCCTGGAAACACCATATATTTT

d_call: .
v_call: TRBV23-1
j_call: TRBJ1-4
clone_size: .
cdr3_aa: CASSQSSGTFGEKLFF
cdr3_nt: TGCGCCAGCAGTCAATCGTCTGGGACATTTGGTGAAAAACTGTTTTTT

d_call: .
v_call: TRBV4-1
j_call: TRBJ2-7
clone_size: .
cdr3_aa: CASSRAGPLAYEQYF
cdr3_nt: TGCGCCAGCAGCCGGGCGGGACCCCTTGCCTACGAGCAGTACTTC

d_call: TRBD2
v_call: TRBV28
j_call: TRBJ2-3
clone_size: .
cdr3_aa: CASRARLAGLSDTQYF
cdr3_nt: TGTGCCAGCAGGGCCAGACTAGCGGGATTATCAGATACGCAGTATTTT

d_call: .
v_call: TRBV5-6
j_call: TRBJ2-1
clone_size: .
cdr3_aa: CASSLRLGEQFF
cdr3_nt: TGTGCCAGCAGCTTGAGACTGGGTGAGCAGTTCTTC

d_call: .
v_call: TRBV5-1
j_call: TRBJ1-4
clone_size: .
cdr3_aa: CASSLQDQNEKLFF
cdr3_nt: TGCGCCAGCAGCTTACAGGATCAGAATGAAAAACTGTTTTTT

d_call: TRBD1
v_call: TRBV7-8
j_call: TRBJ2-7
clone_size: .
cdr3_aa: CASSRRQGSYEQYF
cdr3_nt: TGTGCCAGCAGCCGCCGACAGGGATCCTACGAGCAGTACTTC

d_call: .
v_call: TRBV7-2
j_call: TRBJ2-1
clone_size: .
cdr3_aa: CASSPGVGYNEQFF
cdr3_nt: TGTGCCAGCAGCCCGGGGGTCGGTTACAATGAGCAGTTCTTC

d_call: .
v_call: TRBV6-5
j_call: TRBJ2-7
clone_size: many
cdr3_aa: CASGGVRESEQYF
cdr3_nt: TGTGCCAGTGGTGGAGTTCGGGAGAGTGAGCAGTACTTC

d_call: .
v_call: TRBV7-2
j_call: TRBJ2-7
clone_size: .
cdr3_aa: CASSLANRVGYEQYF
cdr3_nt: TGTGCCAGCAGCTTGGCGAACAGAGTCGGTTACGAGCAGTACTTC

d_call: TRBD1
v_call: TRBV28
j_call: TRBJ1-2
clone_size: .
cdr3_aa: CASSLQGALGYGYTF
cdr3_nt: TGTGCCAGCAGTCTACAGGGGGCGCTGGGCTATGGCTACACCTTC

d_call: TRBD2
v_call: TRBV10-3
j_call: TRBJ2-3
clone_size: .
cdr3_aa: CATVGLAGASDTQYF
cdr3_nt: TGTGCCACGGTTGGACTAGCGGGAGCGTCCGATACGCAGTATTTT

d_call: .
v_call: TRBV29-1
j_call: TRBJ2-5
clone_size: .
cdr3_aa: CSGGVTGETQYF
cdr3_nt: TGCAGCGGGGGGGTCACCGGGGAGACCCAGTACTTC

d_call: .
v_call: TRBV28
j_call: TRBJ2-7
clone_size: .
cdr3_aa: CASSHRPYGSGNYEQYF
cdr3_nt: TGTGCCAGCAGTCACCGACCGTACGGTTCGGGAAACTACGAGCAGTACTTC

d_call: .
v_call: TRBV11-2
j_call: TRBJ1-1
clone_size: .
cdr3_aa: CASSRYGGPGEAFF
cdr3_nt: TGTGCCAGCAGTCGCTATGGTGGGCCAGGTGAAGCTTTCTTT

d_call: .
v_call: TRBV7-3
j_call: TRBJ2-7
clone_size: .
cdr3_aa: CASSLMGYRGEYEQYF
cdr3_nt: TGTGCCAGCAGCTTAATGGGGTACCGGGGAGAGTACGAGCAGTACTTC

d_call: .
v_call: TRBV2
j_call: TRBJ1-1
clone_size: .
cdr3_aa: CASRADRNTEAFF
cdr3_nt: TGTGCCAGCAGGGCGGACAGGAACACTGAAGCTTTCTTT

d_call: .
v_call: TRBV10-3
j_call: TRBJ2-7
clone_size: .
cdr3_aa: CASAGGTYEQYF
cdr3_nt: TGTGCCTCCGCTGGGGGTACCTACGAGCAGTACTTC

d_call: .
v_call: TRBV14
j_call: TRBJ1-5
clone_size: .
cdr3_aa: CASSQDLRRQKSNQPQHF
cdr3_nt: TGTGCCAGCAGCCAAGACCTACGACGACAGAAAAGCAATCAGCCCCAGCATTTT

d_call: .
v_call: TRBV18
j_call: TRBJ1-4
clone_size: once
cdr3_aa: CASSPTGFNEKLFF
cdr3_nt: TGTGCCAGCTCACCGACAGGCTTTAATGAAAAACTGTTTTTT

d_call: .
v_call: TRBV19
j_call: TRBJ2-2
clone_size: .
cdr3_aa: CASSSSVRGELFF
cdr3_nt: TGTGCCAGTAGCTCTTCCGTGAGGGGGGAGCTGTTTTTT

d_call: .
v_call: TRBV7-2
j_call: TRBJ2-2
clone_size: .
cdr3_aa: CASSKAYAGELFF
cdr3_nt: TGTGCCAGCAGCAAGGCGTATGCCGGGGAGCTGTTTTTT

d_call: .
v_call: TRBV18
j_call: TRBJ1-5
clone_size: .
cdr3_aa: CASSPDQDQPQHF
cdr3_nt: TGTGCCAGCTCACCGGATCAGGATCAGCCCCAGCATTTT

d_call: .
v_call: TRBV2
j_call: TRBJ1-5
clone_size: .
cdr3_aa: CASSSWHSNQPQHF
cdr3_nt: TGTGCCAGCAGTAGCTGGCATAGCAATCAGCCCCAGCATTTT

d_call: TRBD2
v_call: TRBV7-2
j_call: TRBJ2-7
clone_size: .
cdr3_aa: CASSFGTSGEPYEQYF
cdr3_nt: TGTGCCAGCAGCTTCGGGACTAGCGGTGAACCCTACGAGCAGTACTTC

d_call: .
v_call: TRBV5-1
j_call: TRBJ2-5
clone_size: .
cdr3_aa: CASSLLGEETQYF
cdr3_nt: TGCGCCAGCAGCTTGTTAGGGGAAGAGACCCAGTACTTC

d_call: .
v_call: TRBV29-1
j_call: TRBJ2-3
clone_size: .
cdr3_aa: CSGRDGGITDTQYF
cdr3_nt: TGCAGCGGCCGGGACGGAGGAATCACAGATACGCAGTATTTT

d_call: TRBD2
v_call: TRBV11-2
j_call: TRBJ2-5
clone_size: .
cdr3_aa: CASSPQGLAGEETQYF
cdr3_nt: TGTGCCAGCAGCCCCCAGGGGTTAGCGGGAGAGGAGACCCAGTACTTC

d_call: TRBD1
v_call: TRBV6-5
j_call: TRBJ1-4
clone_size: .
cdr3_aa: CASSYSGTGAEKLFF
cdr3_nt: TGTGCCAGCAGTTACTCCGGGACAGGGGCCGAAAAACTGTTTTTT

d_call: TRBD1
v_call: TRBV19
j_call: TRBJ1-2
clone_size: many
cdr3_aa: CASGDRGFSYGYTF
cdr3_nt: TGTGCCAGCGGGGACAGGGGTTTTTCCTATGGCTACACCTTC

d_call: TRBD1
v_call: TRBV5-1
j_call: TRBJ2-7
clone_size: .
cdr3_aa: CASSSTGANYEQYF
cdr3_nt: TGCGCCAGCAGTTCGACAGGGGCTAACTACGAGCAGTACTTC

d_call: .
v_call: TRBV11-2
j_call: TRBJ1-2
clone_size: .
cdr3_aa: CASSLFVQIFYGYTF
cdr3_nt: TGTGCCAGCAGCTTATTCGTACAGATATTCTATGGCTACACCTTC

d_call: .
v_call: TRBV6-4
j_call: TRBJ2-1
clone_size: few
cdr3_aa: CASSIASYNEQFF
cdr3_nt: TGTGCCAGCAGTATAGCCTCCTACAATGAGCAGTTCTTC

d_call: TRBD1
v_call: TRBV28
j_call: TRBJ2-5
clone_size: .
cdr3_aa: CASTLTGPETQYF
cdr3_nt: TGTGCCAGCACCCTGACAGGGCCAGAGACCCAGTACTTC